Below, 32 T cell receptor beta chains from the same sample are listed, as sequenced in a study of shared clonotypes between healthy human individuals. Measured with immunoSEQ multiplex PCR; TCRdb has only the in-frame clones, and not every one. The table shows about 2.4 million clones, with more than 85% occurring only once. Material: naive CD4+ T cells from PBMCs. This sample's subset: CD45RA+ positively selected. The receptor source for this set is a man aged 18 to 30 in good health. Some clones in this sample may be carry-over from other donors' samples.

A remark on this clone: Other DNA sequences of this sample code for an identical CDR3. The CDR3 bases are TGCGCCAGCAGCTTGTTCTCAGATACGCAGTATTTT. Translating gives CASSLFSDTQYF. The chain uses TRBV5-1 and TRBJ2-3; D gene uncertain. Germline V gene lookup returns CDR1 SGHRS and CDR2 YFSETQ. Trimming took 1 base from V and 4 from J, leaving 4 bases between them. The CDR3 length is 12 residues.

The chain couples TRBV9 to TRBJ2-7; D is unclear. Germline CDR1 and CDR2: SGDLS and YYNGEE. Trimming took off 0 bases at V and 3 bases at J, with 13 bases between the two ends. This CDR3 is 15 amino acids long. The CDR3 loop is CASSVGETPGYEQYF. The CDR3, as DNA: TGTGCCAGCAGCGTAGGCGAGACACCAGGCTACGAGCAGTACTTC.

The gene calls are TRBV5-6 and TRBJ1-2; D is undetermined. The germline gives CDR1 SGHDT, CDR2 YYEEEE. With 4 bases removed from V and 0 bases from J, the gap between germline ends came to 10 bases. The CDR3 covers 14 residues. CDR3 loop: CASSPLDPNYGYTF. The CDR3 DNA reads TGTGCCAGCAGCCCATTGGACCCTAACTATGGCTACACCTTC.

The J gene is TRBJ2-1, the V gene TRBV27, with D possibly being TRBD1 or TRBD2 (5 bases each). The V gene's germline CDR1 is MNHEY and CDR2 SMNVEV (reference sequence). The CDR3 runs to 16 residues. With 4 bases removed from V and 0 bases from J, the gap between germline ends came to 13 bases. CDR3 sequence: CASSSRDGSSYNEQFF. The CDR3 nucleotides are TGTGCCAGCAGTTCCCGGGACGGAAGCTCCTACAATGAGCAGTTCTTC.

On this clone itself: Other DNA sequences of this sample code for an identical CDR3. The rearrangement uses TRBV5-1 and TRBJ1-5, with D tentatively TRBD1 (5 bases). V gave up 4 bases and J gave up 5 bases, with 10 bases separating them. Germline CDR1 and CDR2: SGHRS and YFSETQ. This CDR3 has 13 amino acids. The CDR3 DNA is TGCGCCAGCAGCCCCGGGGGGGATCAGCCCCAGCATTTT. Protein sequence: CASSPGGDQPQHF.

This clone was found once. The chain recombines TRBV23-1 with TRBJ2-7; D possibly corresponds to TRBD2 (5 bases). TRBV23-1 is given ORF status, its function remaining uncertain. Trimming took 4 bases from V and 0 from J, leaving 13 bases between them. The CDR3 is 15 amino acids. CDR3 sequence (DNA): TGCGCCAGCAGTCCTCGGCAGAGGGACTCCTACGAGCAGTACTTC. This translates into CASSPRQRDSYEQYF.

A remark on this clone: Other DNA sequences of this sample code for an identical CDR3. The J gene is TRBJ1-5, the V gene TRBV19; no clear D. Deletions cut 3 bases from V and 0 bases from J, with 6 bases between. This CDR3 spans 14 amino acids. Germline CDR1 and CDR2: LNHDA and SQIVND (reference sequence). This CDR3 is CASSIYSSNQPQHF. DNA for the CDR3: TGTGCCAGTAGTATTTACAGTAGCAATCAGCCCCAGCATTTT. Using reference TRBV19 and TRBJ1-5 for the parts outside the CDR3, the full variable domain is DGGITQSPKYLFRKEGQNVTLSCEQNLNHDAMYWYRQDPGQGLRLIYYSQIVNDFQKGDIAEGYSVSREKKESFPLTVTSAQKNPTAFYLCASSIYSSNQPQHFGDGTRLSIL.

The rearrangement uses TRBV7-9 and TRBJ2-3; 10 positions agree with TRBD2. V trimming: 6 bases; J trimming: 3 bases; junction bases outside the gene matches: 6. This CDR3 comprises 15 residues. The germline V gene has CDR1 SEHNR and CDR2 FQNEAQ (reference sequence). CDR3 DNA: TGTGCCAGCAGGCATACTAGCGGGGCTACAGATACGCAGTATTTT. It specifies CASRHTSGATDTQYF.

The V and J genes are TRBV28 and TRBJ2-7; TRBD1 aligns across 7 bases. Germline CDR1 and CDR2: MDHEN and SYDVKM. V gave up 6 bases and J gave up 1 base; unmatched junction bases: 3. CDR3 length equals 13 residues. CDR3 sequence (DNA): TGTGCCAGCAGAGCAGGGGGATCCTACGAGCAGTACTTC. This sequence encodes CASRAGGSYEQYF.

The CDR3 region is CASSGRVMDTQYF. The CDR3 nucleotides are TGTGCCAGCTCGGGTAGGGTCATGGATACGCAGTATTTT. The rearrangement uses TRBV27 and TRBJ2-3; D gene ambiguous. The CDR3 is 13 amino acids. Trimming shortened V by 8 bases and J by 6 bases, and 15 bases separated the two germline ends. Looked up from germline, CDR1 is MNHEY and CDR2 is SMNVEV (reference sequence).

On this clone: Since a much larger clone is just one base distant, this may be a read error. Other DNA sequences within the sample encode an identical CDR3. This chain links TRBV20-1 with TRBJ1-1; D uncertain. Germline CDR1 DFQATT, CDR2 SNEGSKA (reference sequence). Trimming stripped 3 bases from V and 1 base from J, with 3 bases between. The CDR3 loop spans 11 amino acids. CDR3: CSARQNTEAFF. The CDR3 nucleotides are TGCAGTGCTAGGCAGAACACTGAAGCTTTCTTT.

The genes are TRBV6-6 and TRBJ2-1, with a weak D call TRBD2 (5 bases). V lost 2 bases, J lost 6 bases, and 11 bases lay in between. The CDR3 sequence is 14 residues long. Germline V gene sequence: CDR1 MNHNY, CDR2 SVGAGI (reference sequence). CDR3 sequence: CASSYVPLANEQFF. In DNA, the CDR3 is TGTGCCAGCAGTTACGTCCCCCTAGCCAATGAGCAGTTCTTC.

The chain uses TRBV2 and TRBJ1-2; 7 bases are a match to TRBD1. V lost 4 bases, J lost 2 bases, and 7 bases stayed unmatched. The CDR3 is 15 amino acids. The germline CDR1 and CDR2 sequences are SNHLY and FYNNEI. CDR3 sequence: CASSVTGTANYGYTF. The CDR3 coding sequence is TGTGCCAGCAGTGTAACCGGGACAGCAAACTATGGCTACACCTTC.

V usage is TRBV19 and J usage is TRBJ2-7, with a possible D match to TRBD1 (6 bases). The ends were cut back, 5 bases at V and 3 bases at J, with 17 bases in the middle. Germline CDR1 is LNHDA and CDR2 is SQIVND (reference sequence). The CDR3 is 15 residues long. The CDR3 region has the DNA TGTGCCAGTAGTCGTGGGACACCTGGGTACTACGAGCAGTACTTC. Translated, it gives CASSRGTPGYYEQYF.

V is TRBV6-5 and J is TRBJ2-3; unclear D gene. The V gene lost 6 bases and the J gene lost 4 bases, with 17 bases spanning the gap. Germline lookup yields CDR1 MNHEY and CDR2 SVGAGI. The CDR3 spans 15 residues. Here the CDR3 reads CASRTLIHLPDTQYF. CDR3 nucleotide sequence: TGTGCCAGCAGGACCTTGATTCACTTGCCAGATACGCAGTATTTT.

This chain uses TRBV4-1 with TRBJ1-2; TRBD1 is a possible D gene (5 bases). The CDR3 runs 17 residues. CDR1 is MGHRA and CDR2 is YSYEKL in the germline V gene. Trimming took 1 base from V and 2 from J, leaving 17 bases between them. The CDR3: CASSQGRGQGVNYGYTF. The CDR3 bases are TGCGCCAGCAGCCAAGGACGCGGGCAGGGCGTAAACTATGGCTACACCTTC.

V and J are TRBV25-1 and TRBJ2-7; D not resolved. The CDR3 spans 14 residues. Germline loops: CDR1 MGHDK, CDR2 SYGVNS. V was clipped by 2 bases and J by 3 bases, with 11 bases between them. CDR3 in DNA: TGTGCCAGCAGTGAACTCCCCCTCGGCTACGAGCAGTACTTC. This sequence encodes CASSELPLGYEQYF.

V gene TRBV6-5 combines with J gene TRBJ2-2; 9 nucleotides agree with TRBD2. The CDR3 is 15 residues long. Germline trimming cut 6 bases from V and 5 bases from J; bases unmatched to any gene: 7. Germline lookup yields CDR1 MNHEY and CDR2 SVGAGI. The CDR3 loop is CASRGGRARTGELFF. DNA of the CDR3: TGTGCCAGCAGGGGCGGGAGGGCGAGAACCGGGGAGCTGTTTTTT.

CDR3 residues: CASSQDQQARNTEAFF. DNA for the CDR3: TGTGCCAGCAGCCAAGATCAACAGGCCCGGAACACTGAAGCTTTCTTT. This chain links TRBV4-2 with TRBJ1-1; a weak D match, TRBD1 (5 bases). The length of the CDR3 is 16 residues. The germline gives CDR1 LGHNA, CDR2 YNFKEQ. V was cut by 0 bases and J by 1 base, with 12 bases left in between.

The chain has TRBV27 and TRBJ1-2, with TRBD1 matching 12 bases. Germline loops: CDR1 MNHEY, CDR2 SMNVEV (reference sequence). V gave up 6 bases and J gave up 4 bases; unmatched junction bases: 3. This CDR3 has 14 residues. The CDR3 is CASRGTGGGYGYTF. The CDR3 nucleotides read TGTGCCAGCAGGGGGACAGGGGGCGGCTATGGCTACACCTTC.

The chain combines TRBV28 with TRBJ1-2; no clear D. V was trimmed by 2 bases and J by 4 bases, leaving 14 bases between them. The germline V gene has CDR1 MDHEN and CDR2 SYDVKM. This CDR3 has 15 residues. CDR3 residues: CASSLSSPGLYGYTF. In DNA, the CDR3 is TGTGCCAGCAGTTTAAGTTCCCCAGGACTCTATGGCTACACCTTC.

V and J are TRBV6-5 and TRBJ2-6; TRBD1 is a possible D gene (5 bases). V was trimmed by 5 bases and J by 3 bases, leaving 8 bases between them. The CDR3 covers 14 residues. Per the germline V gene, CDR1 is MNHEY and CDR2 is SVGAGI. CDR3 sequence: CASSPGFGANVLTF. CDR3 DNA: TGTGCCAGCAGTCCAGGGTTTGGGGCCAACGTCCTGACTTTC.

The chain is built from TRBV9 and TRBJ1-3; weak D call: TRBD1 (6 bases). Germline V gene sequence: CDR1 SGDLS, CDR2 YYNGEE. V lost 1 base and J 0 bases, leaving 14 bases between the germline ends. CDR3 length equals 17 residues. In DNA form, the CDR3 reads TGTGCCAGCAGCGTATACGCGGGGGGGGCCTCTGGAAACACCATATATTTT. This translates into CASSVYAGGASGNTIYF.

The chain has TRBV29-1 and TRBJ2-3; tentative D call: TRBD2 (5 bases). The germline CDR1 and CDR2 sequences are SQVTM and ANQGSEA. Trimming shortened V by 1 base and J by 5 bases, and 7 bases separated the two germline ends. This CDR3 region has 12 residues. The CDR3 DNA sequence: TGCAGCGTTGAAGCGGGGAGAGATACGCAGTATTTT. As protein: CSVEAGRDTQYF.

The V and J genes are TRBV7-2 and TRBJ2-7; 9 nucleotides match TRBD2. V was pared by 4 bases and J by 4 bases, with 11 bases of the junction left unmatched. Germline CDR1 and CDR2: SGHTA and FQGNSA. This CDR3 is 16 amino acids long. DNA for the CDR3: TGTGCCAGCAGCTCCTCCCCAGCGGGAGGTCGGTACGAGCAGTACTTC. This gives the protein CASSSSPAGGRYEQYF.

CDR3 protein: CASNVGAYNEQFF. The CDR3 DNA is TGTGCCAGTAACGTGGGGGCCTACAATGAGCAGTTCTTC. This sequence joins TRBV19 and TRBJ2-1; the D gene could be TRBD1 or TRBD2 (5 bases each). Trimming removed 7 bases from V and 2 bases from J, with 9 bases in between. Germline CDR1 and CDR2: LNHDA and SQIVND (reference sequence). The CDR3 is 13 amino acids. The whole variable domain, remainder taken from reference TRBV19 and TRBJ2-1, is DGGITQSPKYLFRKEGQNVTLSCEQNLNHDAMYWYRQDPGQGLRLIYYSQIVNDFQKGDIAEGYSVSREKKESFPLTVTSAQKNPTAFYLCASNVGAYNEQFFGPGTRLTVL.

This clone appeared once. The CDR3 protein is CASSTDRAGTIYF. CDR3 DNA: TGCGCCAGCAGCACGGACAGGGCCGGCACCATATATTTT. This chain uses TRBV5-1 with TRBJ1-3, with 8 bases identical to TRBD1. Germline V gene lookup returns CDR1 SGHRS and CDR2 YFSETQ. V shed 4 bases and J 9 bases; nucleotides not matched to a gene: 6. This CDR3 region has 13 residues.

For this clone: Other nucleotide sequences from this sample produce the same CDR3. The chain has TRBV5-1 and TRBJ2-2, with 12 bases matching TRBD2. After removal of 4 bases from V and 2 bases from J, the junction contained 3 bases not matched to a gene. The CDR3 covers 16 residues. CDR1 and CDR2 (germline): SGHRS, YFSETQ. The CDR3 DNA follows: TGCGCCAGCAGCACCGGACTAGCGGGAAACACCGGGGAGCTGTTTTTT. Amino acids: CASSTGLAGNTGELFF.

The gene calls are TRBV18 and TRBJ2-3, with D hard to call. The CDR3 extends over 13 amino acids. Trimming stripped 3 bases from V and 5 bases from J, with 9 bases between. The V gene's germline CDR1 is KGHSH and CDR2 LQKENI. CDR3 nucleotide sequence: TGTGCCAGCTCACCCCTTTCGTTAGATACGCAGTATTTT. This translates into CASSPLSLDTQYF.

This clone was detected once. DNA for the CDR3: TGTGCCAGCAGCCGATTTCTAGGGGCCAAAAACATTCAGTACTTC. Translated: CASSRFLGAKNIQYF. The gene calls are TRBV28 and TRBJ2-4; the D is unclear. Germline V CDR1 and CDR2: MDHEN, SYDVKM. CDR3 length: 15 residues. The V gene lost 6 bases and the J gene lost 1 base, with 13 bases spanning the gap.

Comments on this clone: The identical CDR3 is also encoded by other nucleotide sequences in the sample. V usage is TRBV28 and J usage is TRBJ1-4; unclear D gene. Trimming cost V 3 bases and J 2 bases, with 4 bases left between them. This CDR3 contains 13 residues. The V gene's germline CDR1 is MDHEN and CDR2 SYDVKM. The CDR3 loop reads CASSFRTNEKLFF. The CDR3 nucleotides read TGTGCCAGCAGTTTTAGGACTAATGAAAAACTGTTTTTT.

In nucleotides, the CDR3 is TGTGCCAGCAGCCAAGATCCGGTCGATAACTATGGCTACACCTTC. It is translated as CASSQDPVDNYGYTF. The chain couples TRBV4-2 to TRBJ1-2; D is unresolved. CDR1 is LGHNA, CDR2 YNFKEQ, per germline. The ends were cut back, 0 bases at V and 1 base at J, with 9 bases in the middle. This CDR3 contains 15 residues.